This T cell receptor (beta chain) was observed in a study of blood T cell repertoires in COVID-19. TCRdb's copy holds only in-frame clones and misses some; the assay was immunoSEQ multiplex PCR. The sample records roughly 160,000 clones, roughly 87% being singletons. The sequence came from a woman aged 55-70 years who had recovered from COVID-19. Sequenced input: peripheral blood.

In DNA, the CDR3 is TGTGCCAGCAGTGATATACAGGCCACCTTCTCCTACGAGCAGTACTTC. Protein: CASSDIQATFSYEQYF. This chain connects TRBV25-1 to TRBJ2-7; possible D gene TRBD1, 5 bases. Germline V lookup: CDR1 MGHDK, CDR2 SYGVNS. There are 16 residues in the CDR3. V lost 3 bases, J lost 0 bases, and 15 bases lay in between.